The 9 T cell receptor beta chains below were found in one sample sequenced in a study of shared clonotypes between healthy human individuals. The assay was immunoSEQ multiplex PCR, and TCRdb's table has in-frame clones only and misses some. There are approximately 120,000 clones in the sample; roughly two thirds occur only once, and roughly a quarter lies in the top ten. Source material: memory CD8+ T cells sorted from blood. The subset denotes: CD45RO+ cells pooled with CCR7-negative TemRA cells. The origin of the receptors is a woman aged 25 to 39 in good health.

Concerning this clone itself: A read error may account for a junction end that differs from germline. This chain uses TRBV13 with TRBJ1-1; D uncertain. This CDR3 region has 14 residues. Germline assignment: CDR1 PRHDT and CDR2 FYEKMQ (reference sequence). The CDR3 coding sequence is TGTGCCAGCAGCCTAGGTTCCAAAGCCCCGCGGGCTTTCTTT. It encodes CASSLGSKAPRAFF.

The chain carries TRBV5-8 and TRBJ2-1, with D possibly TRBD2 on 5 matching bases. CDR3 length: 17 residues. V shed 2 bases and J shed 9 bases, with 24 bases lying between them. Germline assignment: CDR1 SGHTS and CDR2 YDEGEE. The chain's CDR3 is CASSLRPRTGRIGEQFF. In DNA form, the CDR3 reads TGTGCCAGCAGCTTACGACCGAGGACTGGACGAATCGGTGAGCAGTTCTTC.

The chain has TRBV9 and TRBJ1-2; D remains ambiguous. Germline V gene data show CDR1 as SGDLS and CDR2 as YYNGEE. V was pared by 0 bases and J by 2 bases, with 8 bases between. CDR3 length equals 14 residues. The CDR3 bases are TGTGCCAGCAGCGTAGGGGTGGAAAACTATGGCTACACCTTC. Translating it yields CASSVGVENYGYTF.

This clone was counted ten times or more. This rearrangement joins TRBV12-2 to TRBJ2-7; the D segment call TRBD2 is taken from the table without a DNA check. TRBV12-2 is tagged as a pseudogene. The CDR3 has 14 amino acids. DNA for the CDR3: TGTGCAAGTCGCTTCCGGGACTACCTCTACGAGCAGTACTTC. Protein: CASRFRDYLYEQYF.

As concerns this clone: One end of the junction fails to match germline, which may point to a read error. The chain combines TRBV6-1 with TRBJ1-2, with 8 bases matching TRBD1. Germline values: CDR1 MNHNS, CDR2 SASEGT. The CDR3 is 18 amino acids. The CDR3 nucleotides are TGTGCCATCAGTGGTAGGACAGGGCCCCTACCCCACAACTATGGCTACACCTTC. Protein: CAISGRTGPLPHNYGYTF.

This sequence joins TRBV5-1 and TRBJ2-3, with D unresolved. The CDR3 loop spans 16 amino acids. Germline values: CDR1 SGHRS, CDR2 YFSETQ. The V end was cut by 4 bases, the J end by 0 bases, with 15 bases between. The CDR3 DNA reads TGCGCCAGCAGCCCACTCTGGGGATCTAGCACAGATACGCAGTATTTT. It specifies CASSPLWGSSTDTQYF.

The genes are TRBV14 and TRBJ2-3; D is ambiguous. CDR1 and CDR2 (germline): SGHDN, FVKESK. V gave up 0 bases and J gave up 0 bases, with 7 bases separating them. This CDR3 contains 15 residues. CDR3 amino acids: CASSQEVRSTDTQYF. DNA of the CDR3: TGTGCCAGCAGCCAAGAAGTGCGGAGCACAGATACGCAGTATTTT.

The chain couples TRBV18 to TRBJ1-1, with D perhaps TRBD1 (5 bases). This CDR3 has 16 residues. V was pared by 1 base and J by 1 base, with 13 bases between. Germline V gives CDR1 KGHSH, CDR2 LQKENI. This CDR3 reads CASSPRGGNANTEAFF. In nucleotides, the CDR3 is TGTGCCAGCTCACCACGGGGCGGGAATGCGAACACTGAAGCTTTCTTT.

The chain uses TRBV27 and TRBJ2-7; D possibly corresponds to TRBD1 (5 bases). Between the trimmed V and J ends, which lost 4 bases and 4 bases, there was a span of 8 bases. The germline V gene has CDR1 MNHEY and CDR2 SMNVEV (reference sequence). The CDR3 has 12 residues. This CDR3 reads CASSSTGYEQYF. Written as DNA, the CDR3 is TGTGCCAGCAGTTCCACAGGTTACGAGCAGTACTTC.